The rows below give T cell receptor beta chains drawn from one sample of a study of blood T cell repertoires in COVID-19. The assay was immunoSEQ multiplex PCR, and TCRdb's table has in-frame clones only and misses some. The sample lists under 300,000 clones, more than 75% seen once, with under 9% in the top ten. The sample consisted of peripheral blood. These receptor sequences come from a woman aged 70 to 79 with active or convalescent COVID-19. Both conserved end residues are trimmed from each CDR3.

CDR3: ASPDRFWAF; J: TRBJ1-1; V: TRBV18
CDR3: ASSPPGVTGLSGANVLT; J: TRBJ2-6; V: TRBV18
CDR3: ASSQSGGPTEAF; J: TRBJ1-1; V: TRBV5-1
CDR3: ASSRPPQGVGEQF; J: TRBJ2-1; V: TRBV5-1
CDR3: ASREDRAYNSPLH; J: TRBJ1-6; V: TRBV2
CDR3: ASRGLGRDEQF; J: TRBJ2-1; V: TRBV6-5
CDR3: ASSVGQGIDQPQH; J: TRBJ1-5; V: TRBV9
CDR3: ATLGVSTDTQY; J: TRBJ2-3; V: TRBV24-1
CDR3: ASSQDLEGGTDTQY; J: TRBJ2-3; V: TRBV4-3
CDR3: ASRPSGGLAGGSGELF; J: TRBJ2-2; V: TRBV9
CDR3: ASSQGPRQPQH; J: TRBJ1-5; V: TRBV3-1/TRBV3-2
CDR3: ASSTGHLSYEQY; J: TRBJ2-7; V: TRBV18
CDR3: ASSQEANQPQH; J: TRBJ1-5; V: TRBV3-1/TRBV3-2
CDR3: ASSFQGRNTGELF; J: TRBJ2-2; V: TRBV7-2
CDR3: ATSDYSGTGGNEQF; J: TRBJ2-1; V: TRBV24-1
CDR3: ASSYSRLGNQPQH; J: TRBJ1-5; V: TRBV6-2/TRBV6-3
CDR3: ASSLDGETFFSGNTIY; J: TRBJ1-3; V: TRBV9
CDR3: ASSLDLTGELF; J: TRBJ2-2; V: TRBV7-3
CDR3: ASSARGDLNTQY; J: TRBJ2-3; V: TRBV10-1
CDR3: ASSFDARRGYGYT; J: TRBJ1-2; V: TRBV11-2
CDR3: ASSLDLSANYGYT; J: TRBJ1-2; V: TRBV5-1
CDR3: ASSPIYSTTGAQETQY; J: TRBJ2-5; V: TRBV5-1
CDR3: ASSPVPGLAGGRFGELF; J: TRBJ2-2; V: TRBV6-6
CDR3: ASSVATGGDREQY; J: TRBJ2-7; V: TRBV9
CDR3: ASSQDRGLAGEMQY; J: TRBJ2-3; V: TRBV3-1/TRBV3-2
CDR3: ASSLARDPHTADTQY; J: TRBJ2-3; V: TRBV28
CDR3: ASSQIDWRVNGYT; J: TRBJ1-2; V: TRBV11-2
CDR3: ASSQGAGGHNQPQH; J: TRBJ1-5; V: TRBV3-1/TRBV3-2
CDR3: ASSSPGGRNTGELF; J: TRBJ2-2; V: TRBV5-4
CDR3: ASSTYGTNEKLF; J: TRBJ1-4; V: TRBV27
CDR3: ASSARVLSGNTIY; J: TRBJ1-3; V: TRBV6-7
CDR3: ASRKQGWTEAF; J: TRBJ1-1; V: TRBV11-2
CDR3: ASQGESEKLF; J: TRBJ1-4; V: TRBV19
CDR3: ASSLAGGPGNEQF; J: TRBJ2-1; V: TRBV7-8
CDR3: ASGQTNQPQH; J: TRBJ1-5; V: TRBV7-2
CDR3: ASRQGTGLNTEAF; J: TRBJ1-1; V: TRBV10-1
CDR3: ASSLNPAGAFNEQF; J: TRBJ2-1; V: TRBV5-4
CDR3: ASSLGQNTEAF; J: TRBJ1-1; V: TRBV11-3